This T cell receptor (beta chain) emerged from a study of OX40 agonist ivuxolimab in advanced cancers. General study results and limits: CD4+ T cells averaged fewer expanded clones than CD8+ T cells. CD4+ and CD8+ blood T cells expanded clonally by week 6 at 0.1 to 3.0 mg/kg. Normalized expansion of T-cell clones was also low for some nonresponders. The work left the antigen specificity of expanded peripheral T cells undetermined.

The repertoire was sequenced with immunoSEQ multiplex PCR; TCRdb's copy has only in-frame clones and lacks some. The data show 65,000 to 85,000 clones, 88% seen once. The CDR3 is 17 amino acids. The V gene's germline CDR1 is SEHNR and CDR2 FQNEAQ (reference sequence). V was trimmed by 4 bases and J by 0 bases, leaving 17 bases between them. Worth noting for this clone: Antigen unknown.

The specimen was CD4+ or CD8+ T cells sorted from blood, collected in a trial of the OX40 agonist ivuxolimab. V gene TRBV7-9 combines with J gene TRBJ2-3; D may correspond to TRBD1 or TRBD2 (6 bases each). This TCR was recovered from an adult with an advanced solid tumor such as melanoma, head and neck, liver or kidney cancer. The CDR3 nucleotides read TGTGCCAGCAGCTCCAGTGGAGGGGGACCGAGCACAGATACGCAGTATTTT. Residues: CASSSSGGGPSTDTQYF.